This T cell receptor beta chain is from a study of cytomegalovirus exposure and HLA in healthy donors. Whole-study findings and limits: The dataset shows that most TCR sequences were rare, while some public TCRs occurred in many donors.

From germline, CDR1 is SGHRS and CDR2 YFSETQ. This CDR3 is 13 amino acids long. V lost 0 bases and J lost 5, with 8 bases in between. With 60 Vbeta and 13 Jbeta primers, the PCR was carried out. As processed by the authors: The authors later counted roughly 77 million unique TCR beta chains, roughly 10 million of them shared. Sequenced by immunoSEQ multiplex PCR; TCRdb stores in-frame clones only, minus some. D and trimming come from the DNA, and the V and J calls and clone size come from that table. The repertoire holds 150,000 to 200,000 clones, with more than 65% as singletons. In regard to this clone: Antigen: not known.

These donors, healthy bone marrow donors, were studied. Specimen: PBMCs. The genes are TRBV5-1 and TRBJ2-5, with no clear D. The source is a female donor in good health and CMV-seronegative. This chain's CDR3 is CASSLAPRETQYF. CDR3 coding DNA: TGCGCCAGCAGCTTGGCCCCCCGGGAGACCCAGTACTTC. Full variable domain (rest looked up from reference TRBV5-1 and TRBJ2-5): KAGVTQTPRYLIKTRGQQVTLSCSPISGHRSVSWYQQTPGQGLQFLFEYFSETQRNKGNFPGRFSGRQFSNSRSEMNVSTLELGDSALYLCASSLAPRETQYFGPGTRLLVL.